The 15 T cell receptor beta chains listed next were all sequenced from one sample in a study of blood T cell repertoires in COVID-19. Profiling relied on immunoSEQ multiplex PCR, and the TCRdb table lists in-frame clones only, not all of them. The table records about 200,000 clones, around three quarters of them present only once. Sequencing input: peripheral blood. The receptor set was obtained from a woman aged 70-85 years with acute or convalescent COVID-19.

The table lists this clone with a few counts. This rearrangement joins TRBV7-8 to TRBJ1-1; D perhaps matches TRBD1 (6 bases). This CDR3 region has 14 residues. Germline lookup yields CDR1 SGHVS and CDR2 FQNEAQ. Trimming took 4 bases from V and 5 from J, leaving 14 bases between them. The CDR3 protein is CASSSPRGWTEAFF. The CDR3, as DNA: TGTGCCAGCAGCTCCCCCAGGGGCTGGACTGAAGCTTTCTTT. The full variable domain, in which reference TRBV7-8 and TRBJ1-1 provide the parts outside the CDR3, is GAGVSQSPRYKVAKRGQDVALRCDPISGHVSLFWYQQALGQGPEFLTYFQNEAQLDKSGLPSDRFFAERPEGSVSTLKIQRTQQEDSAVYLCASSSPRGWTEAFFGQGTRLTVV.

The CDR3 region has the DNA TGCAGCGTTTGTCCGGGACTAGCCGCAGACAATGAGCAGTTCTTC. This codes for CSVCPGLAADNEQFF. The chain carries TRBV29-1 and TRBJ2-1; 9 bases agree with TRBD2. Trimming at V came to 5 bases and at J to 5 bases, leaving 10 bases not matched to a gene. Per germline, CDR1 SQVTM and CDR2 ANQGSEA. CDR3 length: 15 residues.

The chain joins TRBV7-9 to TRBJ1-3; 9 bases fit TRBD1. This CDR3 is 16 amino acids long. Germline V CDR1 and CDR2: SEHNR, FQNEAQ (reference sequence). Trimming cost V 5 bases and J 4 bases; bases outside gene matches: 9. CDR3 DNA: TGTGCCAGCAGCCGAACGACAGGGGGTGCCGGAAACACCATATATTTT. It encodes CASSRTTGGAGNTIYF.

The chain uses TRBV7-8 and TRBJ2-1; D is undetermined. Germline CDR1 is SGHVS and CDR2 is FQNEAQ. V lost 0 bases and J lost 0, with 12 bases in between. This CDR3 region has 17 residues. CDR3 nucleotides: TGTGCCAGCAGCTTAGCGTGGGTTTCTAGCTCCTACAATGAGCAGTTCTTC. Its protein is CASSLAWVSSSYNEQFF.

The chain joins TRBV14 to TRBJ2-1, with 8 positions matching TRBD2. Trimming at V came to 1 base and at J to 4 bases, leaving 3 bases not matched to a gene. Germline values: CDR1 SGHDN, CDR2 FVKESK. CDR3 length equals 15 residues. CDR3 nucleotides: TGTGCCAGCAGCCAAGTAACGGGAGGGTACAATGAGCAGTTCTTC. Amino acid sequence: CASSQVTGGYNEQFF.

The chain is built from TRBV12-3 or TRBV12-4 and TRBJ1-2; a possible D gene is TRBD1 (6 bases). The CDR3 totals 13 residues. Trimming left V 4 bases short and J 8 bases short, with 14 bases between. The DNA of the CDR3 is TGTGCCAGCAGTTCCAGGGGAGCGGGAGGCTACACCTTC. Its protein is CASSSRGAGGYTF.

The chain recombines TRBV9 with TRBJ2-2; D is unresolved. Trimming left V 2 bases short and J 6 bases short, with 14 bases between. The CDR3 has 15 amino acids. Per germline, CDR1 SGDLS and CDR2 YYNGEE. The CDR3 reads CASSVETPGPGELFF. CDR3 DNA: TGTGCCAGCAGCGTTGAAACGCCAGGTCCCGGGGAGCTGTTTTTT.

V gene TRBV6-5 combines with J gene TRBJ2-1; TRBD1 matches at 7 bases. Germline CDR1 MNHEY, CDR2 SVGAGI. The CDR3 has 14 residues. The V gene end was trimmed by 5 bases and the J gene end by 4 bases; junction bases not matched to a gene: 5. The CDR3 loop is CASSRTGRYNEQFF. DNA of the CDR3: TGTGCCAGCAGTCGGACAGGAAGGTACAATGAGCAGTTCTTC.

This rearrangement joins TRBV27 to TRBJ2-3; D possibly corresponds to TRBD2 (5 bases). The CDR3 totals 14 residues. The germline V and J ends were trimmed by 7 bases and 4 bases, with 15 bases remaining between them. The germline gives CDR1 MNHEY, CDR2 SMNVEV (reference sequence). CDR3 in amino acids: CASTQGLASDTQYF. As DNA, the CDR3 is TGTGCCAGCACCCAAGGATTAGCGTCAGATACGCAGTATTTT.

The chain employs TRBV15 and TRBJ1-1; D may be TRBD1 (6 bases). V lost 5 bases and J lost 5, with 15 bases in between. This CDR3 is 14 amino acids long. Germline V gene sequence: CDR1 LNHNV, CDR2 YYDKDF (reference sequence). Here the CDR3 DNA reads TGTGCCACCAGCCCCCGGGACATGGGGACTGAAGCTTTCTTT. It translates to CATSPRDMGTEAFF.

The CDR3 sequence: CASSSEVNEKLFF. In DNA, the CDR3 is TGTGCCAGCAGTTCAGAGGTTAATGAAAAACTGTTTTTT. The rearrangement links TRBV12-3 or TRBV12-4 to TRBJ1-4; D is unresolved. The ends were cut back, 4 bases at V and 4 bases at J, with 7 bases in the middle. This CDR3 comprises 13 residues.

Comment on this clone: A much larger clone is a single base away; this may be a read error. The J gene is TRBJ1-2, the V gene TRBV28, with 7 bases fitting TRBD1. This CDR3 has 14 residues. The J segment lost 2 bases and the V segment lost 2 bases, leaving 2 bases of the junction unmatched. Germline values: CDR1 MDHEN, CDR2 SYDVKM. The CDR3 DNA follows: TGTGCCAGCAGTTTAGGGGGACAGAACTATGGCTACACCTTC. It is translated as CASSLGGQNYGYTF.

The chain employs TRBV3-1 (or the pseudogene TRBV3-2) and TRBJ2-5, with D unresolved. Germline-derived CDR1 and CDR2 are LGHDT and YNNKEL (reference sequence). Trimming took off 4 bases at V and 10 bases at J, with 13 bases between the two ends. This CDR3 region has 12 residues. CDR3 DNA sequence: TGTGCCAGCAGCCCCAATCGACTCTTCCAGTACTTC. Residues: CASSPNRLFQYF.

The CDR3 sequence is CASSFGGQETQYF. CDR3 in DNA: TGTGCCAGCAGCTTCGGGGGGCAAGAGACCCAGTACTTC. V and J are TRBV5-4 and TRBJ2-5; 7 bases map to TRBD2. This CDR3 comprises 13 residues. Germline-derived CDR1 and CDR2 are SGHNT and YYREEE (reference sequence). V was clipped by 2 bases and J by 2 bases; unmatched bases: 0.

The V call is TRBV7-6, the J call TRBJ1-4; D remains unclear. The CDR3 covers 14 residues. The germline V gene encodes CDR1 SGHVS and CDR2 FNYEAQ. Trimming shortened V by 1 base and J by 4 bases, and 7 bases separated the two germline ends. This CDR3 is CASSLDTGNEKLFF. CDR3 bases: TGTGCCAGCAGCTTAGACACGGGTAATGAAAAACTGTTTTTT.